This T cell receptor beta chain emerged from a study of blood T cells in healthy people across ages (dated by TCRdb to between 2015 and 2016). At the level of the whole study: In model experiments, template switching captured roughly one uniquely barcoded TCR beta cDNA molecule for every two T cells. To track age-related changes in TCR beta repertoire diversity, the study relied on deep sequencing normalized with unique cDNA molecular identifiers. To avoid experimental bias, donors of different ages were distributed randomly across sequencing lanes. The study analyzed two additional independent replicas of 1 million unique cDNA reads from the same blood draw for two donors, one aged 18 to 29 and one aged 80 or older. The donors were split into four age groups: young (average around 15 years), middle-aged (about 40), aged (approximately 59) and long-lived (over 75).

Trimming removed 0 bases from V and 4 bases from J, leaving 11 bases between the germline ends. As encoded in the germline V gene, CDR1 is SGHRS while CDR2 is YFSETQ. The CDR3 runs 16 residues from the cysteine to the phenylalanine. Only the CDR3 DNA is retained, 48 bases long and in frame from the first base. The donors were 40 or so Caucasian individuals from Russia, aged 6 to 90 years, who were systemically healthy. Each donor gave 9.5 to 10 milliliters of peripheral blood, drawn into EDTA-treated Vacutainer tubes. Ficoll-Paque density-gradient centrifugation was used to isolate PBMCs, with at least 6.5 million per sample. Total RNA, at least 5 micrograms per sample, was extracted from PBMCs with Trizol reagent. The percentages of naive CD45RAhigh/CD27high T cells were determined by flow cytometry on a PBMC aliquot from every donor. Study-wide findings and limitations: Observed TCR beta diversity correlated strongly with the percentage of naive T cells measured by flow cytometry. Observed TCR beta diversity per million T cells fell roughly linearly with age, and a significant reduction was already apparent by age around 39. Compared with the aged group, the long-lived group had more naive CD4+ T cells, fewer expanded clones and increased TCR diversity, suggesting age selection. The CMV infection status of donors was not known, potentially confounding age-related changes in expanded clonotypes. Estimates of total diversity based on one million sequenced T cells were considered lower bounds and underestimates. Bulk unsorted PBMC profiling prevented conclusive comparison of naive and antigen-experienced compartments.

The method was 5' RACE. Sequencing was carried out with an Illumina HiSeq 2500. A second about 7 to 11 cycle PCR used a sample-barcoded 5' primer and a J-beta primer mix. A template-switch 5' adaptor carrying 12 random nucleotides introduced a unique molecular identifier onto each TCR beta cDNA molecule. At least 3 million CDR3-containing paired-end reads were obtained from each sample. First-strand cDNA was synthesized from all RNA with the Mint cDNA synthesis kit, primed by a TRBC-specific oligonucleotide. Following uracil-DNA glycosylase treatment, all cDNA underwent a first 18-cycle PCR with the universal primers M1SS and BC2_uni_R. The study's own analysis went as follows. Normalization of each sample was performed by random selection of 1 million high-quality reads, each carrying a distinct molecular identifier. Reads with shared molecular identifiers were discarded instead of being binned into consensus sequences. MiTCR, run with a Q25 quality threshold and the strictest error-elimination algorithm, handled CDR3 identification, clonotype clustering and error correction. A nonparametric unseen species model using Euler transformation provided a lower-bound estimate of total TCR beta diversity. The public sequencing data were trimmed at Q25 with fastp and processed into clonotypes with MiXCR by TCRdb, which kept only in-frame beta chains. Each CDR3 protein appears once, grouped with its most common genes and DNA. These V and J calls derive from TCRdb rather than the authors' analysis. This sample comprises 1.6 million or so distinct CDR3 sequences, roughly 32% of them detected only once. The biggest ten clones account for about 11% of the sample.

On this clonotype: The specificity of this receptor is unknown. Within one base of it there is no much larger clone, and no base qualities were kept.

The rearranged chain carries TRBV5-1 and TRBJ2-6; no D gene call is confident. Sequenced input: blood. The receptor was isolated from a woman aged 30 to 39 in good health. The nucleotide sequence reads as follows: TGCGCCAGCAGCTTGGCCCCAGTGGGGGGGGCCAACGTCCTGACTTTC. This yields the protein CASSLAPVGGANVLTF.